This T cell receptor (beta chain) originates from a study of CD8 T cells in Susac syndrome (dated by TCRdb to the late 2010s). A note on the overall study: The study used repertoire sequencing to test whether antigen drove CD8+ T cell activation and differentiation in Susac syndrome. The study compared CD8+ T cell repertoire clonality among 11 to 12 healthy donors, some 14 Susac syndrome patients and some 16 multiple sclerosis patients. Overall study outcomes, separate from this receptor: The study acknowledged that relatively few individuals were included in the TCR sequencing and HLA analysis.

RNA was extracted with the RNeasy kit and roughly 0.45 to 1 ug was reverse transcribed using random hexamers. The immunoSEQ multiplex PCR assay, which covers 54 Vbeta and 13 Jbeta segments, was used to amplify TCR beta CDR3 regions. PCR amplification bias was corrected by using a synthetic template baseline for primer optimization and computational correction. The study's own analysis went as follows. Reads were assigned to V, D and J genes according to IMGT and analyzed in immunoSEQ Analyzer, with only productive sequences retained. Clonality was computed as one minus Shannon entropy normalized by log2 of the number of productive unique sequences. Public and private clones were assessed among the 100 most prevalent clones of each patient and control. Clones were defined as Susac-specific if absent from the healthy and MS cohorts, from over a thousand published viral clones and from other ImmuneACCESS disease sequences. The public reads were reanalyzed by TCRdb: fastp trimming at Q25, MiXCR alignment, in-frame beta chains only. Merged by CDR3 protein, the rows form single entries marked with the most common genes and DNA. The V and J calls shown here were made by TCRdb, not taken from the authors' results. For this sample there are approximately 300,000 distinct CDR3 sequences; about 88% appear just once. The ten largest clonotypes hold roughly 0.17% of the sample.

On this clonotype itself: Its specific antigen is unknown. The input lacks base qualities; no much larger clone sits a single base away.

Peripheral blood CD8+ and CD4+ T cells from healthy donors, Susac syndrome patients and multiple sclerosis patients were profiled by high-throughput TCR beta sequencing. The multiple sclerosis controls were treatment-naive patients whose relapsing-remitting disease, either stable or active, fulfilled the revised McDonald criteria. Bulk CD8+ and CD4+ T cells were purified by magnetic negative isolation, whereas CD8+ TEMRA cells were enriched by FACS. Blood was drawn into EDTA tubes, processed within 24 hours, and PBMCs were isolated by density gradient centrifugation. PBMCs intended for TCR sequencing were cryopreserved in liquid nitrogen and were subsequently thawed in a 37 degrees C water bath. Purity of sorted or isolated CD4+, CD8+ and CD8+ TEMRA cells was at least 90%. Via the germline V gene (reference sequence), CDR1 is MNHEY and CDR2 SMNVEV. V drops 2 bases and J drops 3 bases, leaving 14 bases in between. The CDR3 spans 15 residues, from the cysteine through the phenylalanine. Of the read, only the CDR3 DNA is kept; its 45 bases are in frame from base 1.

The receptor chain draws on TRBV27 and TRBJ2-7; D gene: possibly TRBD2, on 6 matching bases. This receptor was taken from a human donor with multiple sclerosis. Sequencing input: CD8+ T cells from PBMCs. Here the CDR3 is given as CASSLMAGGFYEQYF. The sequenced DNA: TGTGCCAGCAGTTTAATGGCAGGAGGGTTCTACGAGCAGTACTTC.